This T cell receptor beta chain was documented in a study of Ad26.COV2.S vaccination and SARS-CoV-2 variants. Overall study: Intramuscularly, Ad26.COV2.S was given either once or twice, 56 days apart.

Sample treatment: around 19 received Ad26.COV2.S at low or high dose, single or two shots; a few received placebo; per-sample allocation not given. All samples were drawn on day 63, counting from the first vaccine or placebo injection. Ad26 vector vaccine expressed Wuhan-strain SARS-CoV-2 spike. The method was immunoSEQ multiplex PCR; TCRdb's version includes in-frame clones alone and lacks a portion of them. The sample records around 300,000 clones, 70% to 90% being singletons. Here the sequenced sample was peripheral blood, taken in a trial of Ad26.COV2.S vaccine versus placebo. The source is a person aged 18-60 years who received the Ad26.COV2.S COVID-19 vaccine or a placebo.

The DNA of the CDR3 is TGTGCCAGCAGGCGGACAGGGTCAGGGTCCTACGAGCAGTACTTC. Its translation is CASRRTGSGSYEQYF. The V and J genes are TRBV5-8 and TRBJ2-7; 8 nucleotides align to TRBD1. V dropped 5 bases and J dropped 1; count of bases not matched to a gene: 8. The germline V gene encodes CDR1 SGHTS and CDR2 YDEGEE. The CDR3 has 15 residues.